This T cell receptor (beta chain) stems from a study of T cell responses to AZD1222 COVID-19 vaccine. Note on this clone: Its antigen is not known.

Data came from immunoSEQ multiplex PCR; TCRdb stores just in-frame clones and leaves some out. The sample yields more than 85,000 clones, 85% to 90% seen once. Study-level findings and limits: A mostly white British donor set with more females was recruited, and clonal diversity was possibly underestimated. The repertoires were collected only after the peak T cell response. Across the whole spike, CD4 TCRs peaked at regions 160-218 and 743-854.

Germline values: CDR1 GTSNPN, CDR2 SVGIG (reference sequence). This CDR3 comprises 13 residues. V lost 4 bases and J lost 1, with 9 bases in between. The TCR comes from an adult who received the AZD1222 COVID-19 vaccine. The chain combines TRBV30 with TRBJ2-3, with D unresolved. Sequencing was performed on peripheral blood, taken 28 days after the second AZD1222 dose. The CDR3 sequence: CAWIPTGTDTQYF. CDR3 in DNA: TGTGCCTGGATCCCGACCGGCACAGATACGCAGTATTTT.